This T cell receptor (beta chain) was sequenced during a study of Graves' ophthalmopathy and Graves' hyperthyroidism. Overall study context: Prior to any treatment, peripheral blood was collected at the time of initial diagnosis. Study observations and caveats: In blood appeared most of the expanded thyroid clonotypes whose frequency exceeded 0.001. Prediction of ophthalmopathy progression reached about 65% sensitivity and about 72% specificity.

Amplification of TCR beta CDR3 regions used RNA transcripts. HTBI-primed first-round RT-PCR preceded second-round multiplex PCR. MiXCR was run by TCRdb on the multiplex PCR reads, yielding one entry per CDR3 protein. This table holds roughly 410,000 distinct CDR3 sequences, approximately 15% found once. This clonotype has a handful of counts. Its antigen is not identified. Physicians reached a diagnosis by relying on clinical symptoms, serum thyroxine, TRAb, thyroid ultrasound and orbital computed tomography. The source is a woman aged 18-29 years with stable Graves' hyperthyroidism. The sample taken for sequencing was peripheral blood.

CDR3 loop: CASSPGQYTTEAFF. The CDR3 DNA sequence: TGCGCCAGCAGCCCGGGACAGTACACCACTGAAGCTTTCTTT. The chain recombines TRBV5-1 with TRBJ1-1, with 7 bases identical to TRBD1. Germline V lookup: CDR1 SGHRS, CDR2 YFSETQ. Trimming at V came to 4 bases and at J to 4 bases, leaving 7 bases not matched to a gene. The CDR3 spans 14 residues.